A selection of T cell receptor beta chains follows, all from one sample in a study of a mutant IDH1 vaccine in newly diagnosed glioma. Sequenced by immunoSEQ multiplex PCR; TCRdb stores in-frame clones only, minus some. The sample records around 46,000 clones, just under 80% being singletons. Antigens for these TCRs are unknown. Material: PBMCs, obtained from a glioma patient whose treatment included an IDH1 peptide vaccine. These receptor sequences come from a middle-aged man with glioma. CDR3s include the opening cysteine and the closing phenylalanine or tryptophan. Each record gives: D gene, V gene, J gene, clone size, CDR3 protein, CDR3 DNA. D genes are given only for firm matches. Size values are once, few and many counts, or a class for expanded clones, and some rows have none.

TRBD1,TRBV9,TRBJ1-4,NA,CASSETGRNEKLFF,TGTGCCAGCAGCGAGACAGGGCGGAATGAAAAACTGTTTTTT
TRBD1,TRBV7-9,TRBJ2-7,once,CASSLGTGPYEQYF,TGTGCCAGCAGCTTAGGGACAGGCCCCTACGAGCAGTACTTC
NA,TRBV7-2,TRBJ2-7,NA,CASSLVAVMSYEQYF,TGTGCCAGCAGCTTAGTGGCAGTGATGTCCTACGAGCAGTACTTC
NA,TRBV10-3,TRBJ1-1,few,CAISESPGTEAFF,TGTGCCATCAGTGAGAGTCCAGGCACTGAAGCTTTCTTT
NA,TRBV5-1,TRBJ2-1,NA,CASSLSGNNEQFF,TGCGCCAGCAGCTTGTCAGGGAACAATGAGCAGTTCTTC
TRBD2,TRBV30,TRBJ2-2,NA,CAWSGVGGAGELFF,TGTGCCTGGAGTGGAGTGGGGGGGGCCGGGGAGCTGTTTTTT
TRBD1,TRBV4-3,TRBJ2-7,few,CASSHYRGSSYEQYF,TGCGCCAGCAGCCATTACAGGGGTTCGTCCTACGAGCAGTACTTC
NA,TRBV18,TRBJ1-1,NA,CASSPRTAAEAFF,TGTGCCAGCTCACCGCGAACGGCCGCCGAAGCTTTCTTT
NA,TRBV19,TRBJ2-3,NA,CASTGYSTDTQYF,TGTGCCAGCACAGGGTACAGCACAGATACGCAGTATTTT
TRBD1,TRBV18,TRBJ2-1,NA,CASSPGQGAGNEQFF,TGTGCCAGCTCACCGGGACAGGGGGCGGGAAATGAGCAGTTCTTC
TRBD2,TRBV7-2,TRBJ2-5,NA,CASSLMGGQETQYF,TGTGCCAGCAGCTTGATGGGGGGGCAAGAGACCCAGTACTTC
TRBD1,TRBV30,TRBJ1-1,few,CAWSTGTGFLLTEAFF,TGTGCCTGGAGTACCGGGACAGGGTTTCTCCTCACTGAAGCTTTCTTT
TRBD1,TRBV2,TRBJ1-3,NA,CASSRGENTIYF,TGTGCCAGCAGCAGGGGGGAAAACACCATATATTTT
NA,TRBV7-9,TRBJ1-1,few,CASSLGMNTEAFF,TGTGCCAGCAGCTTAGGAATGAACACTGAAGCTTTCTTT
TRBD2,TRBV27,TRBJ2-1,NA,CASIAGGRNEQFF,TGTGCCAGTATAGCGGGGGGGCGAAATGAGCAGTTCTTC
NA,TRBV7-3,TRBJ1-2,NA,CASSLGTGDYGYTF,TGTGCCAGCAGCTTGGGGACGGGAGACTATGGCTACACCTTC
NA,TRBV7-9,TRBJ1-1,NA,CASSLAPAGRGTEAFF,TGTGCCAGCAGCTTAGCGCCGGCAGGCCGTGGGACTGAAGCTTTCTTT
NA,TRBV7-6,TRBJ1-1,NA,CATRRLMNTEAFF,TGTGCCACCAGGAGGCTGATGAACACTGAAGCTTTCTTT